Listed here are 13 T cell receptor beta chains from one sample, sequenced in a study of beta chain features in type 1 diabetes. The antigens these receptors bind are not known. Study-wide findings and caveats: A moderate, significant TCRB CDR3 shortening appeared in type 1 diabetes across four CD4+ subsets.

Investigators reverse transcribed all isolated RNA, so they sequenced expressed TCRB transcripts. Clones were read by immunoSEQ multiplex PCR, and TCRdb kept only the in-frame ones, dropping some. This sample has 150,000 to 200,000 clones, with roughly 10% found just once. The specimen was central memory CD4+ T cells from blood. The receptor set was obtained from a woman in her 30s with type 1 diabetes.

The sample holds a few counts of this clone. The chain carries TRBV5-1 and TRBJ2-3, with TRBD2 matching over 7 bases. Germline values: CDR1 SGHRS, CDR2 YFSETQ. The trim removed 0 bases at V and 2 bases at J, leaving 9 bases unmatched. This CDR3 contains 17 residues. Here the CDR3 reads CASSLVPGTTLTDTQYF. The CDR3, as DNA: TGCGCCAGCAGCTTGGTCCCTGGGACTACCCTCACAGATACGCAGTATTTT.

This clone was observed a handful of times. The rearrangement uses TRBV18 and TRBJ1-1, with no clear D. The CDR3 loop spans 14 amino acids. CDR1 KGHSH and CDR2 LQKENI come from the germline V gene. Trimming removed 1 base at V and 1 base at J, with 7 bases between. CDR3 bases: TGTGCCAGCTCACCACTCCGGGGGAACACTGAAGCTTTCTTT. This codes for CASSPLRGNTEAFF.

The sample holds a few counts of this clone. The chain couples TRBV5-6 to TRBJ2-3; TRBD2 aligns across 11 bases. Trimming took 4 bases from V and 10 from J; bases not matched to a gene: 11. The CDR3 length is 15 residues. Germline V gene sequence: CDR1 SGHDT, CDR2 YYEEEE. This chain's CDR3 is CASSNLAGGSRSQYF. CDR3 nucleotides: TGTGCCAGCAGCAACCTAGCGGGAGGTTCCCGATCGCAGTATTTT.

The table lists this clone with a few counts. The genes are TRBV29-1 and TRBJ1-2; 12 nucleotides line up with TRBD1. V was clipped by 6 bases and J by 4 bases; unmatched bases: 9. The CDR3 has 15 residues. The germline V gene has CDR1 SQVTM and CDR2 ANQGSEA. CDR3: CSVEPGQGATYGYTF. The CDR3 DNA is TGCAGCGTGGAACCGGGACAGGGGGCGACCTATGGCTACACCTTC.

This clone was found a few times. The rearrangement joins TRBV5-1 to TRBJ2-7; 11 bases fit TRBD2. The length of the CDR3 is 15 residues. The V and J ends lost 3 bases and 6 bases, in that order; junction bases with no gene match: 8. The germline gives CDR1 SGHRS, CDR2 YFSETQ. The CDR3 sequence: CASSSLAGGPGEQYF. CDR3 coding DNA: TGCGCCAGCAGCTCATTAGCGGGAGGGCCTGGCGAGCAGTACTTC.

This clone was found a few times. The V call is TRBV20-1, the J call TRBJ2-1, with D maybe TRBD1 (5 bases). The germline V gene encodes CDR1 DFQATT and CDR2 SNEGSKA (reference sequence). This CDR3 is built from 11 residues. V dropped 3 bases and J dropped 10 bases, with 10 bases sitting between them. CDR3 protein: CSASRVKEQFF. For the CDR3, the DNA is TGCAGTGCTAGCAGGGTTAAAGAGCAGTTCTTC.

This clone appeared a few times. The V gene is TRBV7-9, the J gene TRBJ1-2; possible D gene TRBD1, 5 bases. The germline V gene has CDR1 SEHNR and CDR2 FQNEAQ (reference sequence). CDR3 length: 14 residues. V was clipped by 5 bases and J by 6 bases, with 16 bases between them. This CDR3 is CASSPPGGYDGYTF. CDR3 DNA sequence: TGTGCCAGCAGCCCGCCTGGGGGGTACGATGGCTACACCTTC.

The chain uses TRBV29-1 and TRBJ2-3, with D maybe TRBD1 (6 bases). The CDR3 has 12 amino acids. Germline values: CDR1 SQVTM, CDR2 ANQGSEA. Trimming pared 6 bases from V and 7 bases from J, leaving 14 bases between. CDR3 DNA sequence: TGCAGCGTAGGACAGCTCGCGAATACGCAGTATTTT. This encodes CSVGQLANTQYF.

The chain carries TRBV4-1 and TRBJ1-1; D gene unclear. V was pared by 6 bases and J by 4 bases, with 18 bases between. This CDR3 spans 15 amino acids. In germline, CDR1 is MGHRA, CDR2 YSYEKL. The CDR3 DNA follows: TGCGCCAGCAGTCACCTGGCGGCGGGTTCCACTGAAGCTTTCTTT. Protein product: CASSHLAAGSTEAFF.

The chain has TRBV18 and TRBJ2-7; no clear D gene. Looked up from germline, CDR1 is KGHSH and CDR2 is LQKENI. This CDR3 region has 12 residues. V was pared by 3 bases and J by 5 bases, with 8 bases between. CDR3 region: CASSPSSDEQYF. The DNA for the CDR3 is TGTGCCAGCTCACCTTCCTCAGACGAGCAGTACTTC.

This clone has only one observation. V gene TRBV13 combines with J gene TRBJ2-3; TRBD1 is a possible D gene (6 bases). Germline CDR1 PRHDT, CDR2 FYEKMQ (reference sequence). V gave up 0 bases and J gave up 1 base, with 11 bases separating them. CDR3 length: 16 amino acids. This CDR3 reads CASSLGIGGGTDTQYF. In nucleotides, the CDR3 is TGTGCCAGCAGCTTAGGCATTGGGGGCGGCACAGATACGCAGTATTTT.

There are a few counts of this clone. V gene TRBV2 combines with J gene TRBJ2-7, with 9 bases aligning to TRBD1. The V gene's germline CDR1 is SNHLY and CDR2 FYNNEI. This CDR3 is built from 17 residues. J lost 0 bases, V lost 3 bases, and 9 bases had no gene match. CDR3 nucleotide sequence: TGTGCCAGCAGTGATTTTGGGGGACAGGGTAGCTCCTACGAGCAGTACTTC. Its protein is CASSDFGGQGSSYEQYF.

The chain employs TRBV5-4 and TRBJ1-2; 7 bases agree with TRBD1. Per the germline V gene, CDR1 is SGHNT and CDR2 is YYREEE (reference sequence). The V and J ends lost 4 bases and 7 bases, in that order; junction bases with no gene match: 4. The CDR3 spans 12 residues. The CDR3 DNA reads as TGTGCCAGCAGCCAGACAGGGCTTGGCTACACCTTC. Protein sequence: CASSQTGLGYTF.